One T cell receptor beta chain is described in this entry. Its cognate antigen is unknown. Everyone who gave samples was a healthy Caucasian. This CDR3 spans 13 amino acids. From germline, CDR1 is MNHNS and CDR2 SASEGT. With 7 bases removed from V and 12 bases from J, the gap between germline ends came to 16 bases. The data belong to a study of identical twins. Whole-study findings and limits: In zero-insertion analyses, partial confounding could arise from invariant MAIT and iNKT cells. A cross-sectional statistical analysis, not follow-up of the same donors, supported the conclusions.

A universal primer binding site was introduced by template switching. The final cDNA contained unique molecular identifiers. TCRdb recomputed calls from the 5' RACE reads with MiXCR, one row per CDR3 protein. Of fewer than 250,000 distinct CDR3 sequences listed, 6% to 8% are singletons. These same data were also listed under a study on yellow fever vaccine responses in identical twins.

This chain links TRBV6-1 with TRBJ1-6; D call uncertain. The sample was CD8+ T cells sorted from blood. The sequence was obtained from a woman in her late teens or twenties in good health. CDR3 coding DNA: TGTGCCAGCACCCAGGTCGGGGAGGGACCCCTCCACTTT. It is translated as CASTQVGEGPLHF.